This is a list of T cell receptor beta chains from one sample in a study of T cell responses to AZD1222 COVID-19 vaccine. Data came from immunoSEQ multiplex PCR; TCRdb stores just in-frame clones and leaves some out. In the table there are under 200,000 clones, roughly 92% of which are singletons. The sequencing here drew on peripheral blood, taken 28 days after the second dose of the MenACWY control vaccine. The receptors derive from an adult who received the MenACWY meningococcal vaccine as a control. The CDR3 runs from the conserved cysteine through the conserved F or W. The D gene is left open where the match is weak. Clone size is stated in some rows and not others, as once, few, many or a class when expanded.

v_gene	d_gene	j_gene	abundance	CDR3aa	CDR3nt
TRBV6-5	-	TRBJ2-7	-	CASSYGAMSEQYF	TGTGCCAGCAGTTACGGAGCGATGTCCGAGCAGTACTTC
TRBV24-1	TRBD2	TRBJ2-1	-	CATSDLTSGGYNEQFF	TGTGCCACCAGTGACCTTACTAGCGGAGGATACAATGAGCAGTTCTTC
TRBV12-3/TRBV12-4	-	TRBJ1-2	-	CASTPGRHYGYTF	TGTGCCAGCACCCCGGGACGGCACTATGGCTACACCTTC
TRBV4-2	-	TRBJ1-5	-	CASSQEVRGQPPVYSNQPQHF	TGTGCCAGCAGCCAAGAGGTGCGGGGGCAACCCCCAGTTTATAGCAATCAGCCCCAGCATTTT
TRBV5-1	-	TRBJ2-3	few	CASSLAGGASRTDTQYF	TGCGCCAGCAGCTTGGCCGGAGGAGCCTCCCGCACAGATACGCAGTATTTT
TRBV28	TRBD1	TRBJ1-6	-	CASSTGDGDSPLHF	TGTGCCAGCAGTACAGGGGACGGTGATTCACCCCTCCACTTT
TRBV7-2	-	TRBJ2-2	-	CASSAASGLAGELFF	TGTGCCAGCAGCGCCGCCTCGGGGCTTGCCGGGGAGCTGTTTTTT
TRBV10-3	TRBD1	TRBJ1-5	-	CAISSQGGQPQHF	TGTGCCATCTCTTCCCAGGGGGGTCAGCCCCAGCATTTT
TRBV27	-	TRBJ1-2	once	CASRRTRDYGYTF	TGTGCCAGCAGACGGACCAGGGACTATGGCTACACCTTC
TRBV19	TRBD1	TRBJ1-2	-	CASSTMDRAGYGYTF	TGTGCCAGTAGTACGATGGACAGGGCTGGCTATGGCTACACCTTC
TRBV28	TRBD2	TRBJ2-2	-	CAIDTSGRSGGELFF	TGTGCCATCGATACTAGCGGGAGGTCAGGGGGGGAGCTGTTTTTT
TRBV7-2	TRBD2	TRBJ2-1	-	CASSFRLAGGKKYNEQFF	TGTGCCAGCAGCTTTAGACTAGCGGGAGGAAAAAAGTACAATGAGCAGTTCTTC
TRBV30	-	TRBJ1-1	-	CAWSTTVEGLPAFF	TGTGCCTGGAGCACCACTGTAGAGGGGCTACCGGCTTTCTTT
TRBV9	-	TRBJ1-6	-	CASSVEGRSNSPLHF	TGTGCCAGCAGCGTCGAAGGACGGAGCAATTCACCCCTCCACTTT
TRBV29-1	-	TRBJ1-1	-	CSVEVARGAEAFF	TGCAGCGTTGAAGTGGCTCGGGGGGCTGAAGCTTTCTTT